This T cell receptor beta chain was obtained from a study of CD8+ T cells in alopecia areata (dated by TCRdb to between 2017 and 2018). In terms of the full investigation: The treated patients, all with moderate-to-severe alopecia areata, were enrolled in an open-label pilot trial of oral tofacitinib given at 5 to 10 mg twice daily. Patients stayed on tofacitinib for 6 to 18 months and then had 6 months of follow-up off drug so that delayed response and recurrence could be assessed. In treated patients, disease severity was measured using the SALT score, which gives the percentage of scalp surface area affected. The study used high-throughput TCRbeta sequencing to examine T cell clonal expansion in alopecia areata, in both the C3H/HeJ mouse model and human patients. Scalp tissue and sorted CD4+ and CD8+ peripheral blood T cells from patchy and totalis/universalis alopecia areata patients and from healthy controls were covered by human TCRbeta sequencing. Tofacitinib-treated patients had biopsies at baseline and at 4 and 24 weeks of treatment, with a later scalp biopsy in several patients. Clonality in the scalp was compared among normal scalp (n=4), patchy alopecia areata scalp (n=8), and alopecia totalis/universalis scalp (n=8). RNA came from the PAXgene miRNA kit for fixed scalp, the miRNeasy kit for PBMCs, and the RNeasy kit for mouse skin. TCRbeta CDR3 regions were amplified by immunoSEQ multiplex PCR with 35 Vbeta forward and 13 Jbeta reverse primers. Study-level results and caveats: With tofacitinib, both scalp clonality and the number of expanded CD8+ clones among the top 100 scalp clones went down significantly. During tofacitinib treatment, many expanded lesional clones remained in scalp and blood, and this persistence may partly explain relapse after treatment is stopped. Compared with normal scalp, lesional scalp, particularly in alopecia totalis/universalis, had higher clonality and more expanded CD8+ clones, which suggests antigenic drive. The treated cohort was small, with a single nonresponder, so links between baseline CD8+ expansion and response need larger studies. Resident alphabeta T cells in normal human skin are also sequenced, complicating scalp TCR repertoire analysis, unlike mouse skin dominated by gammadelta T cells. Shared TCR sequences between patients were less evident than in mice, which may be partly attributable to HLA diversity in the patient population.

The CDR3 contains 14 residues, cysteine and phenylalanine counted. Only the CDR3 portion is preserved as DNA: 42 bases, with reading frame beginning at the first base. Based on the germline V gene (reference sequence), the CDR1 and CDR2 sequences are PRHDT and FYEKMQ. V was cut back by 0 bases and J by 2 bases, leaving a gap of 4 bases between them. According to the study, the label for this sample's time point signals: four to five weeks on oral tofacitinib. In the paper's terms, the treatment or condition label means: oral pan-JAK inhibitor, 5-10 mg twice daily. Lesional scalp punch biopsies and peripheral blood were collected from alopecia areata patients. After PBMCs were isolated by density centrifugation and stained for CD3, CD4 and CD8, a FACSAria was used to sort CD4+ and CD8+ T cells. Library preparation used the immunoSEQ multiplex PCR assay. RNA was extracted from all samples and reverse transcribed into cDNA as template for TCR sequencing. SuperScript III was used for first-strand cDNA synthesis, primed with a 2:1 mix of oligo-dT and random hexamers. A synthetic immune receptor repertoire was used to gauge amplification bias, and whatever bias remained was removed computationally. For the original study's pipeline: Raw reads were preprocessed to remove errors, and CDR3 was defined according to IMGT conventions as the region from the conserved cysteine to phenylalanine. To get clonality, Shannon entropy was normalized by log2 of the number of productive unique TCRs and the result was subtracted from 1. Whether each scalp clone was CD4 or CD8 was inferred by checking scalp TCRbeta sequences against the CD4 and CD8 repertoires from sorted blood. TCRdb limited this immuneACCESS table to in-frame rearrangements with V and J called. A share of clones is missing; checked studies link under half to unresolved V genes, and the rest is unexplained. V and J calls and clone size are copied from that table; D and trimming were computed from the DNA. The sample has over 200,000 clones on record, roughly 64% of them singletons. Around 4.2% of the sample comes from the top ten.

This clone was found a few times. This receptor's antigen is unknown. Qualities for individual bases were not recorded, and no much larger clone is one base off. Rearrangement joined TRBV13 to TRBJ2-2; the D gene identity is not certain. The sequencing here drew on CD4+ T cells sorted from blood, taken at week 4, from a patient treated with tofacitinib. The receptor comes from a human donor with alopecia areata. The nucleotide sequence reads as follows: TGTGCCAGCAGCTTAGGAAGAAACACCGGGGAGCTGTTTTTT. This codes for CASSLGRNTGELFF.